The source of this T cell receptor (beta chain) is a study of T cell responses to AZD1222 COVID-19 vaccine. CDR3 length equals 14 residues. In germline, CDR1 is SGHRS, CDR2 YFSETQ. Trimming stripped 6 bases from V and 11 bases from J, with 18 bases between. TCRdb's table, derived via immunoSEQ multiplex PCR, lists solely in-frame clones and lacks some. This table holds 110,000 or so clones, around 83% found once. V gene TRBV5-1 combines with J gene TRBJ1-6; D is uncertain. The starting material was peripheral blood, obtained 28 days after the second AZD1222 dose. This clonotype was sampled from an adult who received the AZD1222 COVID-19 vaccine. CDR3 loop: CASTREGQAAPLHF. The CDR3 DNA reads TGCGCCAGCACAAGGGAGGGTCAAGCGGCACCCCTCCACTTT.